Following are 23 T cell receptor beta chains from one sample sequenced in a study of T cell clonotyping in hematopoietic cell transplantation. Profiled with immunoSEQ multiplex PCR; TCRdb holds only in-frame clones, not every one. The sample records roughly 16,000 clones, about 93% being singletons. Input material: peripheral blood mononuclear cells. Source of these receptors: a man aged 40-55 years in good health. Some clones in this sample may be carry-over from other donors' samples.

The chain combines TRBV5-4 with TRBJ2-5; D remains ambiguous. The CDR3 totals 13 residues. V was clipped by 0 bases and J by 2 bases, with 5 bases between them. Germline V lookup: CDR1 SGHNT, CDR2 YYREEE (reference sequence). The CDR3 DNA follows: TGTGCCAGCAGCTTGGCTAGTCAAGAGACCCAGTACTTC. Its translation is CASSLASQETQYF.

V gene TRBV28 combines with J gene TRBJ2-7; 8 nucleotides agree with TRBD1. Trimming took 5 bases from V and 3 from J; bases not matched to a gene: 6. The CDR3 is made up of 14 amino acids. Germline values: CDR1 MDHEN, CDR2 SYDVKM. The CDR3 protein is CASSPDRGGYEQYF. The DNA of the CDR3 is TGTGCCAGCAGTCCAGACAGGGGAGGCTACGAGCAGTACTTC.

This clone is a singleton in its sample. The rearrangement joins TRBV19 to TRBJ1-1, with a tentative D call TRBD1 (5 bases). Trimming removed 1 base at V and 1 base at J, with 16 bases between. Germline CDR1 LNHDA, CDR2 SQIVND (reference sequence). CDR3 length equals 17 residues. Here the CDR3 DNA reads TGTGCCAGTAGTATAGGGGACGGAAGGGCAAGGAACACTGAAGCTTTCTTT. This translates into CASSIGDGRARNTEAFF.

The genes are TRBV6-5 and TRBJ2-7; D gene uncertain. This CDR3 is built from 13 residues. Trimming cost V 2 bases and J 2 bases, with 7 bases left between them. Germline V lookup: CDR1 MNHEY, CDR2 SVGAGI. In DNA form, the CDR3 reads TGTGCCAGCAGTTACGAGGAAACCTACGAGCAGTACTTC. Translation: CASSYEETYEQYF.

CDR3 DNA: TGTGCCAGCAGGCGGACAGGTTCCTTCTCTAGTGGCTACACCTTC. This translates into CASRRTGSFSSGYTF. The V and J genes are TRBV28 and TRBJ1-2, with 7 positions matching TRBD1. This CDR3 comprises 15 residues. The germline gives CDR1 MDHEN, CDR2 SYDVKM. V shed 6 bases and J 7 bases; nucleotides not matched to a gene: 14.

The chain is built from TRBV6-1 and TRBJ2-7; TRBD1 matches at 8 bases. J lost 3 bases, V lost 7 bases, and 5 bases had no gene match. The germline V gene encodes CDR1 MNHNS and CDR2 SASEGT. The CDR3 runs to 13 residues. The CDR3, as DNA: TGTGCCAGCATTGACAGGGGCGGCTACGAGCAGTACTTC. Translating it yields CASIDRGGYEQYF.

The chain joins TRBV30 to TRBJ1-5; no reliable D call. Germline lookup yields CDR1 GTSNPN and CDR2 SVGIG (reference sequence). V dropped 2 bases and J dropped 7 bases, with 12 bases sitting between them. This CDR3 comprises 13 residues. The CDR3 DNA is TGTGCCTGGAGTAAAGAGGCGGCCCAGCCCCAGCATTTT. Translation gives CAWSKEAAQPQHF.

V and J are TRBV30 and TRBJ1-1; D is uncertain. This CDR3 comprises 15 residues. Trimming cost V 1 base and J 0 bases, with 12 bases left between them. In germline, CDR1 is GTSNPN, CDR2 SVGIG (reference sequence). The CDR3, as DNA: TGTGCCTGGAGTGATAATGGCCGAATGAACACTGAAGCTTTCTTT. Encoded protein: CAWSDNGRMNTEAFF.

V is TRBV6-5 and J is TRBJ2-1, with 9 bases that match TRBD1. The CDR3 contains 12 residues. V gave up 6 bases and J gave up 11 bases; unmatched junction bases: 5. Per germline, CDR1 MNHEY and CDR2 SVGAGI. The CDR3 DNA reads TGTGCCAGCAGCCGACAGGGGGGACAGCAGTTCTTC. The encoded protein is CASSRQGGQQFF.

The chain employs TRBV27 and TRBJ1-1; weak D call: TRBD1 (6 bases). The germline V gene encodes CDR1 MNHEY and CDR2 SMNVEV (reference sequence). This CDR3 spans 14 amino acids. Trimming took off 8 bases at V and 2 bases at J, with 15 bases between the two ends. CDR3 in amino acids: CASRVGQTNTEAFF. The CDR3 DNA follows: TGTGCCAGCCGGGTCGGACAGACAAACACTGAAGCTTTCTTT.

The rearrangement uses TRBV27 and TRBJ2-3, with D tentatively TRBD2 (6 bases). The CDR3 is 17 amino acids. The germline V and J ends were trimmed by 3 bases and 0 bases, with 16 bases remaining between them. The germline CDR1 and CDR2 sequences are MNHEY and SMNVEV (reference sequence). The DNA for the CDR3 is TGTGCCAGCAGTTTTAGCTTCGGAGGGCCCAGCACAGATACGCAGTATTTT. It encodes CASSFSFGGPSTDTQYF.

The CDR3 region is CASSDRRTGELFF. CDR3 nucleotide sequence: TGTGCCAGCAGCGACAGGAGGACCGGGGAGCTGTTTTTT. This chain connects TRBV9 to TRBJ2-2; D is tentatively TRBD1 or TRBD2 (5 bases each). Germline CDR1 reads SGDLS; CDR2 reads YYNGEE. Trimming removed 3 bases from V and 5 bases from J, with 8 bases in between. The CDR3 is 13 amino acids.

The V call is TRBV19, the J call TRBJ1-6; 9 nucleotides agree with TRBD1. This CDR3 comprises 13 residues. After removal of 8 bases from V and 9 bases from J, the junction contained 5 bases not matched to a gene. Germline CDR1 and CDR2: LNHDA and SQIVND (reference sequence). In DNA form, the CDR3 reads TGTGCCAGTTCGGGACAGGGCGGTTCACCCCTCCACTTT. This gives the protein CASSGQGGSPLHF.

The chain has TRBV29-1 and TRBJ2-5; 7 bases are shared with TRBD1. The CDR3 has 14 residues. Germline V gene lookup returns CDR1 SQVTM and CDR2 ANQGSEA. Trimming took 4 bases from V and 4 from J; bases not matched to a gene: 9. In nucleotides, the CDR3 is TGCAGCGTTGTTGGGACAGAGGGTCGAGAGACCCAGTACTTC. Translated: CSVVGTEGRETQYF.

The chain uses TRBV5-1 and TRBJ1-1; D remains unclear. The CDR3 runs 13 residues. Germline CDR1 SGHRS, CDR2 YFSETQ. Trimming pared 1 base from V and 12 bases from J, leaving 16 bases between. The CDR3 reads CASSLRVDGTTFF. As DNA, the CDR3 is TGCGCCAGCAGCTTGCGTGTGGACGGCACCACTTTCTTT.

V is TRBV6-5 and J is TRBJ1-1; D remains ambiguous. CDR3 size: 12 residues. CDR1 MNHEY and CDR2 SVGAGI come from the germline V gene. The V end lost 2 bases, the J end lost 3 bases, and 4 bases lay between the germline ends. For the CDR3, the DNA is TGTGCCAGCAGTTACGGGGACACTGAAGCTTTCTTT. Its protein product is CASSYGDTEAFF.

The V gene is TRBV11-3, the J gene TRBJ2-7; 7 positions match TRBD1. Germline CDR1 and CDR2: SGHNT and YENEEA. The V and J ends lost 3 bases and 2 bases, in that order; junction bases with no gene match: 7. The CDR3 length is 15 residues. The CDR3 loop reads CASSLGLGTAYEQYF. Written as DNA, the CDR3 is TGTGCCAGCAGCTTGGGGCTGGGGACAGCCTACGAGCAGTACTTC.

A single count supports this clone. CDR3 region: CAWRYRGGTEAFF. In DNA form, the CDR3 reads TGTGCCTGGAGGTACAGGGGAGGAACTGAAGCTTTCTTT. The gene calls are TRBV30 and TRBJ1-1, with 7 nucleotides matching TRBD1. The CDR3 loop spans 13 amino acids. V shed 3 bases and J 5 bases; nucleotides not matched to a gene: 6. Germline-derived CDR1 and CDR2 are GTSNPN and SVGIG (reference sequence).

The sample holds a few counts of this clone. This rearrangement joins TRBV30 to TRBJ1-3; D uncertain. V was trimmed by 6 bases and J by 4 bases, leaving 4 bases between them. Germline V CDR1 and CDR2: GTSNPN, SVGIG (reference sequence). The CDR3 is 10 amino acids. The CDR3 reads CACCGNTIYF. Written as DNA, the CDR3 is TGTGCCTGCTGCGGAAACACCATATATTTT.

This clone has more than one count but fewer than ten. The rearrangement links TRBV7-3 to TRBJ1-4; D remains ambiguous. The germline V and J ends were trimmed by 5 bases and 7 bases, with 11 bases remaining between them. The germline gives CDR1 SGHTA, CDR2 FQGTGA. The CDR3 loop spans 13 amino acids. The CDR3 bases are TGTGCCAGCAGCGTCAAAGTCGGTGAAAAACTGTTTTTT. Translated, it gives CASSVKVGEKLFF. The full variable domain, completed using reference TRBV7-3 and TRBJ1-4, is GAGVSQTPSNKVTEKGKYVELRCDPISGHTALYWYRQSLGQGPEFLIYFQGTGAADDSGLPNDRFFAVRPEGSVSTLKIQRTERGDSAVYLCASSVKVGEKLFFGSGTQLSVL.

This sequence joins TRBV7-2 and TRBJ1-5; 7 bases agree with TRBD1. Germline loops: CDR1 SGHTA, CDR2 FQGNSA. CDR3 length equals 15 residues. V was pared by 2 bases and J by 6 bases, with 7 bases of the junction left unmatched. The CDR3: CASSLSLDRTQPQHF. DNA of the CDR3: TGTGCCAGCAGCTTATCTTTGGACAGGACTCAGCCCCAGCATTTT.

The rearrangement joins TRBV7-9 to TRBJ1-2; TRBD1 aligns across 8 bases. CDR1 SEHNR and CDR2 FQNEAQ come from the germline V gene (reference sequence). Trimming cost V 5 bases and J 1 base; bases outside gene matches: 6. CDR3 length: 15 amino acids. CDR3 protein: CASSPRTGLNYGYTF. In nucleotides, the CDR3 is TGTGCCAGCAGCCCACGGACAGGGCTTAACTATGGCTACACCTTC. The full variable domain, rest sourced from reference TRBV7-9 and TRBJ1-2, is DTGVSQNPRHKITKRGQNVTFRCDPISEHNRLYWYRQTLGQGPEFLTYFQNEAQLEKSRLLSDRFSAERPKGSFSTLEIQRTEQGDSAMYLCASSPRTGLNYGYTFGSGTRLTVV.

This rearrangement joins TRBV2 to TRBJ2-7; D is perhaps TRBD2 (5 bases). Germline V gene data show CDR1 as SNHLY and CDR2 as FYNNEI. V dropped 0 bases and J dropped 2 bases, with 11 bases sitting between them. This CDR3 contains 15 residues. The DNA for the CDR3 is TGTGCCAGCAGTGAAGCGCTTTACGGGGCCTACGAGCAGTACTTC. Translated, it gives CASSEALYGAYEQYF.